The T cell receptor (beta chain) described here comes from a study of blood T cell repertoires in COVID-19. Overall study: The United States, Italy and Spain provided the acute and convalescent COVID-19 samples.

Using immunoSEQ multiplex PCR, the repertoire was profiled, and TCRdb retains in-frame clones only, with some absent. The sample contains a few hundred thousand clones, 83% of which appear only once. Germline CDR1 MDHEN, CDR2 SYDVKM. The V gene lost 7 bases and the J gene lost 3 bases, with 16 bases spanning the gap. This CDR3 region has 15 residues. This receptor was obtained from a woman between 50 and 59 years old with acute or convalescent COVID-19. Sample: peripheral blood. The chain uses TRBV28 and TRBJ1-5; D gene ambiguous. CDR3 DNA: TGTGCCAGCACCCCCCCAGGCCCGCTCAATCAGCCCCAGCATTTT. Its protein product is CASTPPGPLNQPQHF. The entire variable domain, with the rest obtained from reference TRBV28 and TRBJ1-5, is as follows: DVKVTQSSRYLVKRTGEKVFLECVQDMDHENMFWYRQDPGLGLRLIYFSYDVKMKEKGDIPEGYSVSREKKERFSLILESASTNQTSMYLCASTPPGPLNQPQHFGDGTRLSIL.